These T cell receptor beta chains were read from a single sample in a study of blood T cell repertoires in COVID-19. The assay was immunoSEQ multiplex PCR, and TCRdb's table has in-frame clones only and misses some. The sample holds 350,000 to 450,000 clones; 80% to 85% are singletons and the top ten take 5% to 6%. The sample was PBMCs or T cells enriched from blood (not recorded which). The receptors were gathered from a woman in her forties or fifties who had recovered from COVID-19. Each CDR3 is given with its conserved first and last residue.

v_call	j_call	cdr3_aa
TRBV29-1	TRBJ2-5	CSVNRAQETQYF
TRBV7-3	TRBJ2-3	CASSYWGDTDTQYF
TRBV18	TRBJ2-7	CASSSGTGAEEQYF
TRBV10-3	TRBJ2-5	CAISARGAPSETQYF
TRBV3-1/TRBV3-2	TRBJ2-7	CASSQERVDSYEQYF
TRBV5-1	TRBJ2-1	CASSSASSGGIGWNEQFF
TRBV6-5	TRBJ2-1	CASRDRGPGADEQFF
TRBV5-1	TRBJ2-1	CASSQPGTGGWDEQFF
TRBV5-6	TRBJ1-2	CASSEPTGGNGYTF
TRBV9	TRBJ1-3	CASSPTLTEFSGNTIYF
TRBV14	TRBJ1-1	CASSAGRWAFF
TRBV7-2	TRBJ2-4	CASSQLRGGSKNIQYF
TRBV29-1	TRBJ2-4	CSVGDRLNIQYF
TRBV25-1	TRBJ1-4	CASSEQGLGRNNEKLFF
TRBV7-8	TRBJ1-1	CASSLREGEGAEAFF
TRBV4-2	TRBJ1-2	CASSQDLRGSNYGYTF
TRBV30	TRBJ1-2	CAWSVLDFSYGYTF
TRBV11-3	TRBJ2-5	CASRRLAGETQYF
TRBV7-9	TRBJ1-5	CASSENSGQPQHF
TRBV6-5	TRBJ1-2	CASSGLDVLYYGYTF
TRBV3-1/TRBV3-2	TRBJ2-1	CASSNLGGSSYNEQFF
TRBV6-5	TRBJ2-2	CASNGNRAGTGELFF
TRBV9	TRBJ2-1	CASSVSTGNEQFF
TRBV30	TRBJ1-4	CAWGRFGLDRLNEKLFF
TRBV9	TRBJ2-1	CASSVVGTTGHEQFF
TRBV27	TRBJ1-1	CASSPGQGLIGMNTEAFF
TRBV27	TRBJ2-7	CASRRTAGGAYEQYF
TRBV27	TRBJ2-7	CASSLYPAVYEQYF
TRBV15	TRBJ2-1	CATSREGGSSYNEQFF
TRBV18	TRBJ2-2	CASSPERAATGELFF
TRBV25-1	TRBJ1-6	CASTIYRVGLLINSPLHF